This T cell receptor beta chain was identified in a study of T cells in Graves' hyperthyroidism and ophthalmopathy. Study results and limitations: A model of 13 V-J pairs discriminated ophthalmopathy from stable hyperthyroidism.

RNA transcripts provided the source from which TCR beta CDR3 regions were amplified. A first-round RT-PCR of the TCR CDR3 used the HTBI primer set. Each CDR3 protein gets one entry after TCRdb re-called the multiplex PCR reads with MiXCR. In the table there are 300,000 or so distinct CDR3 sequences, roughly 15% of which are singletons. The study enrolled patients aged 18 to 65 with newly diagnosed hyperthyroidism of under 2 months' duration. From approximately 9.3 ml of fresh peripheral blood, PBMCs were isolated. Notes on this clonotype: Its antigen is not known.

The sequenced material came from blood. The sequence came from a man in his thirties or forties with Graves' hyperthyroidism.

The CDR3 here is CASSVPGSTDTQYF. The DNA of the CDR3 is TGTGCCAGCAGCGTCCCCGGGTCCACAGATACGCAGTATTTT. The J gene is TRBJ2-3, the V gene TRBV6-2 or TRBV6-3; D unresolved. The CDR3 is made up of 14 amino acids. Looked up from germline, CDR1 is MNHEY and CDR2 is SVGEGT. Trimming stripped 6 bases from V and 2 bases from J, with 12 bases between.